This T cell receptor beta chain was profiled in a study of T cell responses to AZD1222 COVID-19 vaccine. Whole-study findings and limits: Among the donors, most were white British and more were female, and clonal diversity was possibly underestimated. Targeting of unmutated variant regions was reportedly seen in nearly half of spike-specific TCRs. Without day 14 samples, only post-peak T cell repertoires were studied.

TCRdb's copy holds only in-frame clones and misses some; the assay was immunoSEQ multiplex PCR. Of 110,000 or so clones listed, about 85% are singletons. Trimming took 2 bases from V and 5 from J; bases not matched to a gene: 6. Germline V gene data show CDR1 as SGDLS and CDR2 as YYNGEE. This CDR3 contains 15 residues. This clone was counted only a few times. The target antigen is unknown. The specimen was peripheral blood, collected 28 days after the second AZD1222 dose. The TCR originated in an adult who received the AZD1222 COVID-19 vaccine. The chain has TRBV9 and TRBJ1-4, with 7 bases lining up with TRBD1. The CDR3 sequence is CASSVQDRINEKLFF. Here the CDR3 DNA reads TGTGCCAGCAGCGTCCAGGACAGGATCAATGAAAAACTGTTTTTT.